These 5 T cell receptor beta chains originate from one sample sequenced in a study of lymphopenia after photon versus proton radiotherapy. Produced via immunoSEQ multiplex PCR; TCRdb's table is partial and in-frame only. The sample carries some 170,000 clones, roughly nine tenths recorded once. Specimen: peripheral blood, collected from a patient treated with photon-based radiotherapy. The receptors here all came from a man aged 45-65 years with gastric cancer.

The rearrangement joins TRBV6-6 to TRBJ2-7; D is ambiguous. V was cut by 6 bases and J by 7 bases, with 13 bases left in between. In germline, CDR1 is MNHNY, CDR2 SVGAGI (reference sequence). The CDR3 has 12 amino acids. CDR3 sequence reads: CASRILSREQYF. DNA of the CDR3: TGTGCCAGCAGGATCCTTAGTCGAGAGCAGTACTTC.

The rearrangement links TRBV7-2 to TRBJ2-7; D may match TRBD1 or TRBD2 (5 bases each). Germline values: CDR1 SGHTA, CDR2 FQGNSA. The CDR3 runs 13 residues. V was clipped by 2 bases and J by 3 bases, with 8 bases between them. The CDR3 loop reads CASSLQGDYEQYF. CDR3 sequence (DNA): TGTGCCAGCAGCTTACAGGGAGACTACGAGCAGTACTTC.

For this clone: Other DNA sequences in the same sample also yield this CDR3. The V gene is TRBV9, the J gene TRBJ2-2, with a possible D match to TRBD2 (5 bases). This CDR3 contains 16 residues. V was pared by 0 bases and J by 0 bases, with 9 bases between. CDR1 is SGDLS and CDR2 is YYNGEE in the germline V gene. CDR3 sequence: CASSVEPGTNTGELFF. The CDR3 bases are TGTGCCAGCAGCGTAGAACCCGGGACGAACACCGGGGAGCTGTTTTTT.

This clone was observed a few times. V usage is TRBV15 and J usage is TRBJ2-2, with a tentative D call TRBD1 (5 bases). The V gene's germline CDR1 is LNHNV and CDR2 YYDKDF (reference sequence). V lost 0 bases and J lost 5, with 13 bases in between. The length of the CDR3 is 16 residues. This chain's CDR3 is CATSRDLGQGTGELFF. Here the CDR3 DNA reads TGTGCCACCAGCAGAGATCTAGGGCAGGGAACCGGGGAGCTGTTTTTT.

This chain uses TRBV19 with TRBJ2-3; a weak D match, TRBD1 (5 bases). CDR3 length: 15 residues. V lost 1 base and J 1 base, leaving 9 bases between the germline ends. The germline V gene has CDR1 LNHDA and CDR2 SQIVND (reference sequence). The CDR3 sequence is CASSIGQSGTDTQYF. CDR3 in DNA: TGTGCCAGTAGTATAGGACAGAGTGGCACAGATACGCAGTATTTT.